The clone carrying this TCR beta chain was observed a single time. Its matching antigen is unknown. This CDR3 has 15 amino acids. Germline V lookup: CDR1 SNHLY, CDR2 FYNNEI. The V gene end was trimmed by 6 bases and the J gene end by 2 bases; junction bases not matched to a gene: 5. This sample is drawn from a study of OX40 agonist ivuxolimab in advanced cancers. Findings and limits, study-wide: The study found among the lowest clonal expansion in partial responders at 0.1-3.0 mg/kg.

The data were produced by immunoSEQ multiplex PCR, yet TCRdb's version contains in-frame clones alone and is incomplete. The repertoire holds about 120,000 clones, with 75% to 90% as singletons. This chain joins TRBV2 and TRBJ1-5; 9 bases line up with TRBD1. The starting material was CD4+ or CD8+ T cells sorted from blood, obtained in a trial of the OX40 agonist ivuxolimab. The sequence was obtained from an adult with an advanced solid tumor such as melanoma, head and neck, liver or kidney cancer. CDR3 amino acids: CASRRDRVGNQPQHF. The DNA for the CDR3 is TGTGCCAGCAGGAGGGACAGGGTTGGCAATCAGCCCCAGCATTTT.